This T cell receptor (beta chain) was obtained from a study of beta chain features in type 1 diabetes. Sequenced material consisted of expressed TCRB transcripts (all of the isolated RNA was reverse transcribed). Clones were sequenced by immunoSEQ multiplex PCR, and TCRdb holds only the in-frame ones, with some missing. The profile shows around 500,000 clones, around 30% of them singletons. Study-level findings and limits: Whether TCRB rearrangement is influenced by HLA type was left unresolved in this analysis.

This clone was found a few times. Its antigen remains unidentified. CDR3 length: 11 amino acids. Germline-derived CDR1 and CDR2 are DFQATT and SNEGSKA (reference sequence). V was trimmed by 4 bases and J by 7 bases, leaving 10 bases between them. The origin of this receptor is a man aged 18 to 35 in good health. The source material was naive CD4+ T cells from blood. The chain uses TRBV20-1 and TRBJ1-2; possibly TRBD1 for D (5 bases). The CDR3 DNA reads TGCAGTGCTACCTTGACAGTTGGCTACACCTTC. Translated, it gives CSATLTVGYTF.